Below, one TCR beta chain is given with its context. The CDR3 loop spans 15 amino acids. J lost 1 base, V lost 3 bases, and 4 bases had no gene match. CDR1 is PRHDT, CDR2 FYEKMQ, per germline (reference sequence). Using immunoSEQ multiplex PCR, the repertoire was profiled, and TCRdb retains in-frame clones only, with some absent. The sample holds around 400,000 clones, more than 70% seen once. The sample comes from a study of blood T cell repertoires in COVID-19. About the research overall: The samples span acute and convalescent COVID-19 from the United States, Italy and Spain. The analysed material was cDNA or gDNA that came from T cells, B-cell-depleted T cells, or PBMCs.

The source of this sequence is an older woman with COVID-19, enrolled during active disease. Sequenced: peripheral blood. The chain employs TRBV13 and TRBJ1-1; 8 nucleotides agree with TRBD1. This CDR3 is CASSFLTGENTEAFF. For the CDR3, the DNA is TGTGCCAGCAGCTTCTTGACAGGGGAGAACACTGAAGCTTTCTTT.